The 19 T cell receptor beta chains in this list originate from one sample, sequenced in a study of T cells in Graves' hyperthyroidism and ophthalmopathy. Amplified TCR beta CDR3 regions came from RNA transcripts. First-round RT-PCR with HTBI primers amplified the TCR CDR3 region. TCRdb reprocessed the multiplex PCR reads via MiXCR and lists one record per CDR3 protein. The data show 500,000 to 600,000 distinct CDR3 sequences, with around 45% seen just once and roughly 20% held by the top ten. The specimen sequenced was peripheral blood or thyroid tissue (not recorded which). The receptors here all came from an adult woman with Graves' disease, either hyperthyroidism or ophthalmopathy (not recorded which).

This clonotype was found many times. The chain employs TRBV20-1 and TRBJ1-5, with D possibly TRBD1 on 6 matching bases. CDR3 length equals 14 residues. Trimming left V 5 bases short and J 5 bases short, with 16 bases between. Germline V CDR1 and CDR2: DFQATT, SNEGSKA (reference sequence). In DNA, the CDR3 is TGCAGTGCTCCAGGGGATGGGGGGCATCAGCCCCAGCATTTT. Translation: CSAPGDGGHQPQHF.

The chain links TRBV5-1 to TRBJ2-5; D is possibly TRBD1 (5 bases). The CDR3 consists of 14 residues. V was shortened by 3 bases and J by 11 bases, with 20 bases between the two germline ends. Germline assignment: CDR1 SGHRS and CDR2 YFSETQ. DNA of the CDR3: TGCGCCAGCAGCTACAATCAGGGAAGAGATACGCAGTACTTC. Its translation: CASSYNQGRDTQYF.

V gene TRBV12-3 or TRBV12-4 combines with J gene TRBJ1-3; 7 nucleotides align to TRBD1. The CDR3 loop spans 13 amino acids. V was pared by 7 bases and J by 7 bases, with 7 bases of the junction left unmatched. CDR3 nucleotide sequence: TGTGCCAGCACCGAGGGGGCGCGGAACACCATATATTTT. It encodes CASTEGARNTIYF.

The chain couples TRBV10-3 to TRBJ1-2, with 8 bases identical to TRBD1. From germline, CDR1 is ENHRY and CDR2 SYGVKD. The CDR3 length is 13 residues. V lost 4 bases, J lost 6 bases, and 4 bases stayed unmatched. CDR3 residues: CAISGTGFHGYTF. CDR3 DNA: TGTGCCATCAGTGGGACAGGGTTCCATGGCTACACCTTC.

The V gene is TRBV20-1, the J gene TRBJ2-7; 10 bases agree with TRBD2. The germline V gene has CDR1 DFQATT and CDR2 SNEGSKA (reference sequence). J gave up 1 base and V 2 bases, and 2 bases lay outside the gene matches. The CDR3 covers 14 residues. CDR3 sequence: CSARPTSGSYEQYF. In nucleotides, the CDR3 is TGCAGTGCTAGACCGACTAGCGGGTCCTACGAGCAGTACTTC.

The CDR3 reads CASTSFIAGGAYEQYF. CDR3 bases: TGTGCCAGCACCTCCTTTATAGCGGGAGGGGCCTACGAGCAGTACTTC. The V gene is TRBV27, the J gene TRBJ2-7, with 11 nucleotides matching TRBD2. CDR3 length: 16 residues. V lost 7 bases, J lost 2 bases, and 10 bases stayed unmatched. The germline V gene has CDR1 MNHEY and CDR2 SMNVEV (reference sequence).

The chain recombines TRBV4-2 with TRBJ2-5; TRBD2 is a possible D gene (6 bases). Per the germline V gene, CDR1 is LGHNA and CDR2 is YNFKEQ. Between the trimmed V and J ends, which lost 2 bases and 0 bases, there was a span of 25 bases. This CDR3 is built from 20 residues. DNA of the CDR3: TGTGCCAGCAGCCAAAATGGTATTGGGCAGTTCGGCGGGGACCAAGAGACCCAGTACTTC. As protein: CASSQNGIGQFGGDQETQYF.

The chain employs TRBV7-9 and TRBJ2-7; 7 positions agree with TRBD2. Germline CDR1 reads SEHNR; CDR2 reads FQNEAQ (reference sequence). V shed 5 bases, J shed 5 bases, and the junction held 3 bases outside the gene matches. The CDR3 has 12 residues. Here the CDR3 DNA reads TGTGCCAGCAGCGACGCGGGAGACGAGCAGTACTTC. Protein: CASSDAGDEQYF.

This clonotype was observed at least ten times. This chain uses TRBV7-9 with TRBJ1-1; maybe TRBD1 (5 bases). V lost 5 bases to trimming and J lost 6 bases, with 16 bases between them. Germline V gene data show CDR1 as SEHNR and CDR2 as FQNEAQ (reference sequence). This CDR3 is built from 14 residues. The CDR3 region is CASSTGGGGAEAFF. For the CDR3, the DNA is TGTGCCAGCAGCACGGGGGGGGGAGGAGCTGAAGCTTTCTTT.

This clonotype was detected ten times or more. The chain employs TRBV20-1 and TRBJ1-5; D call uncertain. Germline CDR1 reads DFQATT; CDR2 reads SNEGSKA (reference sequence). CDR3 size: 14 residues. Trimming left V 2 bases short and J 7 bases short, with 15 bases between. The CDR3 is CSARRRGSRQPQHF. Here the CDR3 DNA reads TGCAGTGCTAGACGACGGGGTTCACGACAGCCCCAGCATTTT.

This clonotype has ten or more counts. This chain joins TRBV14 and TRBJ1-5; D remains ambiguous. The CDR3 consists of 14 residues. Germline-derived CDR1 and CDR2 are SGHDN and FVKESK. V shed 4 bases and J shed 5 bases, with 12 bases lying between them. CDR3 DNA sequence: TGTGCCAGCAGCCCCGGTCTTGGCGATCAGCCCCAGCATTTT. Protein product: CASSPGLGDQPQHF.

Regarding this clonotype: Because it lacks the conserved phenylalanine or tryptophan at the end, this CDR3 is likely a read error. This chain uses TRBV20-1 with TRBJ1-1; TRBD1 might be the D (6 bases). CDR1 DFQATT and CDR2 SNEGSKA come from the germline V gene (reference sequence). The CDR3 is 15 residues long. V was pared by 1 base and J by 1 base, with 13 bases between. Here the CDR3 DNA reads TGCAGTGCTAGAGGATTACAGGGTAGGAACACTGAAGCTTTCCTT. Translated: CSARGLQGRNTEAFL.

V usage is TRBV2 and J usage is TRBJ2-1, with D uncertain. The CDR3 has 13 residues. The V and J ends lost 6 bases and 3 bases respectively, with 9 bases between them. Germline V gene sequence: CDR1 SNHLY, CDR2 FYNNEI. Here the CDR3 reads CASSGGLYNEQFF. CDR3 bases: TGTGCCAGCAGCGGCGGCCTCTACAATGAGCAGTTCTTC.

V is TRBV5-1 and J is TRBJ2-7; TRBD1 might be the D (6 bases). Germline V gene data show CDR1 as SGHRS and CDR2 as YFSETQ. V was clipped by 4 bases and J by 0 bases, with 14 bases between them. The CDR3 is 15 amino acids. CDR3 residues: CASSRGTPHSYEQYF. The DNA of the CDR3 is TGCGCCAGCAGCCGAGGGACACCTCACTCCTACGAGCAGTACTTC.

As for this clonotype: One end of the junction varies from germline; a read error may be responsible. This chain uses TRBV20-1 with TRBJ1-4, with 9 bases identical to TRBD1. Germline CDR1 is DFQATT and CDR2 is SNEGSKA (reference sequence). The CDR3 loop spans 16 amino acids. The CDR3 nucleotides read TGCAGTGCCAGCAGTTTGTGGGACAGGGCCAATGAAAATCTGTTTTTT. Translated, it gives CSASSLWDRANENLFF.

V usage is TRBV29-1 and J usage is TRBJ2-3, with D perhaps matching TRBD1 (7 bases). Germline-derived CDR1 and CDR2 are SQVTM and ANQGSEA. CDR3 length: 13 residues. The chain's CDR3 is CSSVRGAADTQYF. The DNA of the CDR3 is TGCAGTTCTGTCAGGGGGGCGGCAGATACGCAGTATTTT.

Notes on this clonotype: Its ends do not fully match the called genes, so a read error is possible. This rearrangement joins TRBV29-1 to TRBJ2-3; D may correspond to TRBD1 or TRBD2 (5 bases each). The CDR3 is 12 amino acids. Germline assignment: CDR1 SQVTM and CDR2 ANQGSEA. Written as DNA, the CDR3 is TGCAGCATTGAGGGGAACAAAGATACGCAGTATTTT. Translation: CSIEGNKDTQYF.

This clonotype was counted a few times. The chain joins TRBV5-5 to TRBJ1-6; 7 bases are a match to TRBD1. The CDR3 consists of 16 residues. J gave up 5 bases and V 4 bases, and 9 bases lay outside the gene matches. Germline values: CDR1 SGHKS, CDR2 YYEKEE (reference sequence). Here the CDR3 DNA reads TGTGCCAGCAGCCGACTCACGACAGGGCATAATTCACCCCTCCACTTT. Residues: CASSRLTTGHNSPLHF. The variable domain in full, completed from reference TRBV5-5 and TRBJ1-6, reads DAGVTQSPTHLIKTRGQQVTLRCSPISGHKSVSWYQQVLGQGPQFIFQYYEKEERGRGNFPDRFSARQFPNYSSELNVNALLLGDSALYLCASSRLTTGHNSPLHFGNGTRLTVT.

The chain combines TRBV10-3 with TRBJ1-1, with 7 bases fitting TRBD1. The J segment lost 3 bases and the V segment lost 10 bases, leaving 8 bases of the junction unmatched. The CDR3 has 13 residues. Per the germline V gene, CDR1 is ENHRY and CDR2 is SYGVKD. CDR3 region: CATRTGLDTEAFF. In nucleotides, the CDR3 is TGTGCCACCCGGACAGGTTTGGACACTGAAGCTTTCTTT.